One sample yielded the 7 T cell receptor beta chains listed below, sequenced in a study of CD8 T cells in ankylosing spondylitis. One entry per CDR3 protein, called by TCRdb with MiXCR from the 5' RACE reads. The sample holds 100,000 to 150,000 distinct CDR3 sequences; approximately 17% are singletons and the top ten take roughly a third. For these receptors, no antigen is known. Study-wide results and caveats: There was a TCR beta motif, made of several highly homologous variants, that appeared characteristic of ankylosing spondylitis blood.

The sample was blood, either unsorted or a sorted T cell fraction (not recorded which). Every receptor here comes from a male donor with ankylosing spondylitis.

This clonotype was seen at least ten times. This chain uses TRBV28 with TRBJ1-5, with 7 bases lining up with TRBD1. The CDR3 is 15 amino acids. Trimming at V came to 1 base and at J to 1 base, leaving 1 base not matched to a gene. Germline CDR1 is MDHEN and CDR2 is SYDVKM. The CDR3 region has the DNA TGTGCCAGCAGTTTATACAGGGGAAGCAATCAGCCCCAGCATTTT. Its translation: CASSLYRGSNQPQHF.

Only a few counts were recorded for this clonotype. The chain has TRBV28 and TRBJ2-5; the match to TRBD1 covers 8 bases. J lost 6 bases, V lost 5 bases, and 17 bases had no gene match. The germline gives CDR1 MDHEN, CDR2 SYDVKM. The CDR3 sequence is 17 residues long. The CDR3 region has the DNA TGTGCCAGCAGTCCGATCTATTTGGACAGGGAAAGGCAGACCCAGTACTTC. It yields the protein CASSPIYLDRERQTQYF.

The chain combines TRBV11-3 with TRBJ2-7; D ambiguous. The CDR3 contains 14 residues. Germline CDR1 reads SGHNT; CDR2 reads YENEEA. V shed 6 bases and J shed 6 bases, with 18 bases lying between them. The CDR3: CASSSLPRVGEQYF. Here the CDR3 DNA reads TGTGCCAGCAGTTCTTTGCCTAGGGTAGGCGAGCAGTACTTC.

The gene calls are TRBV14 and TRBJ2-5; D could derive from TRBD1 or TRBD2 (5 bases each). The CDR3 loop spans 15 amino acids. Germline values: CDR1 SGHDN, CDR2 FVKESK. Trimming cost V 1 base and J 4 bases, with 13 bases left between them. The CDR3 loop is CASSQGGIIGETQYF. The DNA of the CDR3 is TGTGCCAGCAGCCAAGGGGGGATAATCGGAGAGACCCAGTACTTC. The full variable domain, completed using reference TRBV14 and TRBJ2-5, is EAGVTQFPSHSVIEKGQTVTLRCDPISGHDNLYWYRRVMGKEIKFLLHFVKESKQDESGMPNNRFLAERTGGTYSTLKVQPAELEDSGVYFCASSQGGIIGETQYFGPGTRLLVL.

This clonotype has just a few counts. The chain combines TRBV7-9 with TRBJ1-4; D is unresolved. Per the germline V gene, CDR1 is SEHNR and CDR2 is FQNEAQ (reference sequence). CDR3 length: 15 amino acids. Trimming removed 2 bases at V and 4 bases at J, with 11 bases between. CDR3 sequence: CASSLLVQRNEKLFF. The CDR3 DNA reads TGTGCCAGCAGCTTATTGGTACAGCGTAATGAAAAACTGTTTTTT.

The chain employs TRBV7-9 and TRBJ1-1; 7 positions match TRBD1. Germline values: CDR1 SEHNR, CDR2 FQNEAQ (reference sequence). The CDR3 runs to 14 residues. With V trimmed by 3 bases and J by 7 bases, 8 bases remained unmatched. DNA of the CDR3: TGTGCCAGCAGCTTGTCCGGGACAGAGTATGAAGCTTTCTTT. Protein sequence: CASSLSGTEYEAFF.

This clonotype was seen only a few times. The chain joins TRBV29-1 to TRBJ2-1; TRBD2 matches 10 bases. V shed 0 bases, J shed 7 bases, and the junction held 12 bases outside the gene matches. Germline V gene data show CDR1 as SQVTM and CDR2 as ANQGSEA. The CDR3 covers 17 residues. CDR3 bases: TGCAGCGTTGAAGATTTACAGCTACTAGCGGGACTGAATGAGCAGTTCTTC. Translated, it gives CSVEDLQLLAGLNEQFF.